The 14 T cell receptor beta chains below come from one sample, sequenced in a study of control samples from healthy donors and cancer patients. Sequencing was performed with immunoSEQ multiplex PCR; in TCRdb, only in-frame clones are kept and a portion is missing. Of some 120,000 clones in the sample, more than 75% were seen once. Sequenced input: blood. These receptors were obtained from a man aged 25-45 years in good health.

There are many counts of this clone. The chain recombines TRBV5-1 with TRBJ2-5, with TRBD2 identical over 9 bases. The CDR3 spans 14 residues. Germline CDR1 is SGHRS and CDR2 is YFSETQ. V trimming: 7 bases; J trimming: 4 bases; junction bases outside the gene matches: 8. CDR3 DNA: TGCGCCAGCCGCCCTGGACTAGCGTCAGAGACCCAGTACTTC. Translated, it gives CASRPGLASETQYF. Full variable domain (missing parts from reference TRBV5-1 and TRBJ2-5): KAGVTQTPRYLIKTRGQQVTLSCSPISGHRSVSWYQQTPGQGLQFLFEYFSETQRNKGNFPGRFSGRQFSNSRSEMNVSTLELGDSALYLCASRPGLASETQYFGPGTRLLVL.

The chain employs TRBV3-1 (or the pseudogene TRBV3-2) and TRBJ1-1; D gene unclear. The CDR3 contains 16 residues. Per germline, CDR1 LGHDT and CDR2 YNNKEL (reference sequence). The V end was cut by 0 bases, the J end by 0 bases, with 11 bases between. The chain's CDR3 is CASSQDTGPVNTEAFF. The CDR3 nucleotides are TGTGCCAGCAGCCAAGATACCGGACCCGTGAACACTGAAGCTTTCTTT.

This rearrangement joins TRBV5-8 to TRBJ1-1; TRBD1 might be the D (6 bases). Germline V gene sequence: CDR1 SGHTS, CDR2 YDEGEE. The germline V and J ends were trimmed by 6 bases and 1 base, with 10 bases remaining between them. The CDR3 has 13 residues. The CDR3 protein is CASNRQENTEAFF. CDR3 sequence (DNA): TGTGCCAGCAACCGACAGGAGAACACTGAAGCTTTCTTT.

This chain joins TRBV4-1 and TRBJ1-2; 10 bases line up with TRBD1. The CDR3 is made up of 17 amino acids. The germline CDR1 and CDR2 sequences are MGHRA and YSYEKL. With V trimmed by 0 bases and J by 5 bases, 9 bases remained unmatched. CDR3 nucleotide sequence: TGCGCCAGCAGCCAAGATTCCCGGGACAGGGGTTGGTATGGCTACACCTTC. Protein: CASSQDSRDRGWYGYTF.

The DNA for the CDR3 is TGTGCCACCAGTGATATGTCATACTGGGGCAATGAGCAGTTCTTC. Protein: CATSDMSYWGNEQFF. The chain couples TRBV24-1 to TRBJ2-1; no reliable D call. Looked up from germline, CDR1 is KGHDR and CDR2 is SFDVKD. Deletions cut 3 bases from V and 6 bases from J, with 14 bases between. There are 15 residues in the CDR3.

The chain recombines TRBV27 with TRBJ1-6; tentatively, D is TRBD1 (6 bases). Trimming pared 5 bases from V and 0 bases from J, leaving 17 bases between. CDR3 size: 18 residues. Germline CDR1 and CDR2: MNHEY and SMNVEV (reference sequence). The CDR3 sequence: CASSNGGAGVSYNSPLHF. The CDR3 bases are TGTGCCAGCAGTAATGGGGGCGCGGGAGTCTCCTATAATTCACCCCTCCACTTT.

The chain links TRBV2 to TRBJ1-3; 7 bases align to TRBD1. The length of the CDR3 is 13 residues. Unmatched junction bases numbered 3, after V lost 7 bases and J lost 3 bases. Germline CDR1 is SNHLY and CDR2 is FYNNEI. This CDR3 is CASTRTGGNTIYF. The CDR3 region has the DNA TGTGCCAGCACTAGGACAGGTGGAAACACCATATATTTT.

The rearrangement uses TRBV7-9 and TRBJ1-4, with TRBD1 matching 7 bases. The CDR3 is made up of 19 amino acids. Germline V gene sequence: CDR1 SEHNR, CDR2 FQNEAQ (reference sequence). Trimming took 1 base from V and 0 from J; bases not matched to a gene: 11. The CDR3 nucleotides are TGTGCCAGCAGCTTAGGACAGGGTGGGGCCTTTGCAACTAATGAAAAACTGTTTTTT. Protein: CASSLGQGGAFATNEKLFF.

The chain recombines TRBV11-3 with TRBJ1-1; 7 bases are a match to TRBD1. The CDR3 is 16 amino acids. Trimming took 5 bases from V and 0 from J; bases not matched to a gene: 9. CDR1 and CDR2 (germline): SGHNT, YENEEA. CDR3 bases: TGTGCCAGCAGCCCGAGACAGGGTGCTATGAACACTGAAGCTTTCTTT. It specifies CASSPRQGAMNTEAFF. Full variable domain (missing parts from reference TRBV11-3 and TRBJ1-1): EAGVVQSPRYKIIEKKQPVAFWCNPISGHNTLYWYLQNLGQGPELLIRYENEEAVDDSQLPKDRFSAERLKGVDSTLKIQPAELGDSAVYLCASSPRQGAMNTEAFFGQGTRLTVV.

This chain links TRBV3-1 (or the pseudogene TRBV3-2) with TRBJ1-1; the D gene is possibly TRBD1 (5 bases). This CDR3 spans 15 amino acids. Germline V lookup: CDR1 LGHDT, CDR2 YNNKEL (reference sequence). With 0 bases removed from V and 1 base from J, the gap between germline ends came to 9 bases. The CDR3 DNA follows: TGTGCCAGCAGCCAAGATTACCAGGGGAACACTGAAGCTTTCTTT. Protein sequence: CASSQDYQGNTEAFF.

V and J are TRBV5-6 and TRBJ1-1; a possible D gene is TRBD1 (6 bases). The CDR3 consists of 17 residues. The V gene lost 4 bases and the J gene lost 0 bases, with 19 bases spanning the gap. Germline assignment: CDR1 SGHDT and CDR2 YYEEEE. In nucleotides, the CDR3 is TGTGCCAGCAGCGGCACCCGCCTAGACAGGCTGAACACTGAAGCTTTCTTT. Its translation: CASSGTRLDRLNTEAFF.

The chain links TRBV19 to TRBJ1-1; 9 nucleotides match TRBD1. The trim removed 6 bases at V and 4 bases at J, leaving 6 bases unmatched. This CDR3 has 14 residues. Germline-derived CDR1 and CDR2 are LNHDA and SQIVND (reference sequence). The DNA of the CDR3 is TGTGCCAGTAGGAAGACAGGGGGAAGCACTGAAGCTTTCTTT. Its protein is CASRKTGGSTEAFF.

The rearrangement joins TRBV3-1 (or the pseudogene TRBV3-2) to TRBJ2-3; D possibly corresponds to TRBD1 (6 bases). The germline gives CDR1 LGHDT, CDR2 YNNKEL (reference sequence). Trimming removed 1 base from V and 5 bases from J, with 10 bases in between. This CDR3 spans 14 amino acids. The CDR3 loop reads CASSQVGAIDTQYF. CDR3 bases: TGTGCCAGCAGCCAAGTGGGGGCTATAGATACGCAGTATTTT.

V usage is TRBV5-6 and J usage is TRBJ2-5; maybe TRBD1 (5 bases). Germline V CDR1 and CDR2: SGHDT, YYEEEE. Trimming took off 0 bases at V and 1 base at J, with 7 bases between the two ends. The CDR3 loop spans 14 amino acids. The CDR3 bases are TGTGCCAGCAGCTTGGCCCAGGGCCAAGAGACCCAGTACTTC. This sequence encodes CASSLAQGQETQYF.